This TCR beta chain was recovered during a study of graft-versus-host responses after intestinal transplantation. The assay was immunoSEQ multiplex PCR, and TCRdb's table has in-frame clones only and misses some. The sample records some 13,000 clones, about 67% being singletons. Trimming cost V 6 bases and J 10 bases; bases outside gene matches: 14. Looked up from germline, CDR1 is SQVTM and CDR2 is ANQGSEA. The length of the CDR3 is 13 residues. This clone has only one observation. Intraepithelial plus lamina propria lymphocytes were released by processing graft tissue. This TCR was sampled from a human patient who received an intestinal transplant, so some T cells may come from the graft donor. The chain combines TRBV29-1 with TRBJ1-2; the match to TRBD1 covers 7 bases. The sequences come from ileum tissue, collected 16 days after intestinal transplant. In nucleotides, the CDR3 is TGCAGCGTGGGGACAGACACCCCCCTCGCCTACACCTTC. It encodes CSVGTDTPLAYTF.